The rows below give T cell receptor beta chains drawn from one sample of a study of siplizumab effects on memory and regulatory T cells. Method: immunoSEQ multiplex PCR; TCRdb's copy keeps in-frame clones and lacks some. The profile shows some 100,000 clones, approximately 96% of them singletons. The specimen sequenced was naive CD4+ T cells sorted from blood. The source of these receptors is a human donor in good health. Both conserved end residues are part of each CDR3. Fields, in order: clone size, J gene, CDR3 length, V gene, D gene, CDR3 protein, CDR3 DNA. The D gene is left open where the match is weak. Rows may omit the clone size; those that give it use once, few, many or a size class.

abundance: -; j_gene: TRBJ1-1; len: 13; v_gene: TRBV2; d_gene: -; CDR3aa: CASSQDWNTEAFF; CDR3nt: TGTGCCAGCAGTCAGGATTGGAACACTGAAGCTTTCTTT
abundance: -; j_gene: TRBJ1-1; len: 15; v_gene: TRBV9; d_gene: -; CDR3aa: CASSVGRSGNTEAFF; CDR3nt: TGTGCCAGCAGCGTAGGAAGGTCCGGGAACACTGAAGCTTTCTTT
abundance: -; j_gene: TRBJ2-3; len: 16; v_gene: TRBV10-3; d_gene: TRBD2; CDR3aa: CAISEGSGGNTDTQYF; CDR3nt: TGTGCCATCAGTGAAGGGAGCGGGGGTAACACAGATACGCAGTATTTT
abundance: -; j_gene: TRBJ2-7; len: 12; v_gene: TRBV7-2; d_gene: -; CDR3aa: CASSDPPYEQYF; CDR3nt: TGTGCCAGCAGCGATCCCCCCTACGAGCAGTACTTC
abundance: once; j_gene: TRBJ1-1; len: 14; v_gene: TRBV6-1; d_gene: TRBD1; CDR3aa: CASRNRGQVTEAFF; CDR3nt: TGTGCCAGCAGAAACAGGGGGCAGGTGACTGAAGCTTTCTTT
abundance: -; j_gene: TRBJ2-7; len: 12; v_gene: TRBV5-5; d_gene: -; CDR3aa: CASSFTTYEQYF; CDR3nt: TGTGCCAGCAGCTTCACTACCTACGAGCAGTACTTC
abundance: -; j_gene: TRBJ2-7; len: 13; v_gene: TRBV2; d_gene: -; CDR3aa: CASSELRQPEQYF; CDR3nt: TGTGCCAGCAGTGAATTACGGCAGCCTGAGCAGTACTTC
abundance: -; j_gene: TRBJ1-5; len: 18; v_gene: TRBV7-2; d_gene: TRBD1; CDR3aa: CASSPGSGQGYSNQPQHF; CDR3nt: TGTGCCAGCAGCCCTGGATCGGGACAGGGATATAGCAATCAGCCCCAGCATTTT
abundance: -; j_gene: TRBJ2-7; len: 16; v_gene: TRBV14; d_gene: -; CDR3aa: CASNTRLGGFDYEQYF; CDR3nt: TGTGCCAGCAACACTAGATTGGGGGGTTTCGACTACGAGCAGTACTTC
abundance: -; j_gene: TRBJ1-5; len: 15; v_gene: TRBV28; d_gene: TRBD1; CDR3aa: CASSRTGVYNQPQHF; CDR3nt: TGTGCCAGCAGCCGGACAGGGGTTTACAATCAGCCCCAGCATTTT
abundance: -; j_gene: TRBJ2-2; len: 15; v_gene: TRBV5-1; d_gene: -; CDR3aa: CASSQRGQDNGELFF; CDR3nt: TGCGCCAGCAGCCAACGGGGGCAAGATAACGGGGAGCTGTTTTTT